This entry lists 26 T cell receptor beta chains sequenced from one sample in a study of blood T cell repertoires in COVID-19. TCRdb keeps only in-frame clones here, not all; method: immunoSEQ multiplex PCR. The data show tens of thousands of clones, with roughly 91% seen just once and 1% to 1.5% held by the top ten. Sequences were obtained from PBMCs or T cells enriched from blood (not recorded which). These receptors originate from a woman in her forties or fifties with acute COVID-19.

This clone was observed a single time. The chain is built from TRBV18 and TRBJ1-5; TRBD1 matches at 7 bases. The CDR3 runs 14 residues. The J segment lost 6 bases and the V segment lost 3 bases, leaving 5 bases of the junction unmatched. The V gene's germline CDR1 is KGHSH and CDR2 LQKENI. The CDR3 nucleotides read TGTGCCAGCTCACCGGCACAGGGGATTCAGCCCCAGCATTTT. This gives the protein CASSPAQGIQPQHF.

This clone was observed a single time. The V and J genes are TRBV21-1 and TRBJ2-7; TRBD2 reflects the table's D call only, with no check against the DNA. TRBV21-1 is a documented pseudogene. This CDR3 is built from 13 residues. CDR3 nucleotides: TGTGCCAGCAGCAATATATCCCCTGACGAGCAGTACTTC. It yields the protein CASSNISPDEQYF.

This clone was seen just once. This chain uses TRBV12-3 or TRBV12-4 with TRBJ2-7; D call uncertain. Trimming shortened V by 2 bases and J by 1 base, and 3 bases separated the two germline ends. The CDR3 is 12 residues long. CDR3 nucleotides: TGTGCCAGCAGTTTAACTTCCTACGAGCAGTACTTC. Amino acids: CASSLTSYEQYF.

V and J are TRBV5-4 and TRBJ2-2; TRBD2 is a possible D gene (6 bases). Germline assignment: CDR1 SGHNT and CDR2 YYREEE (reference sequence). The V end was cut by 4 bases, the J end by 1 base, with 14 bases between. CDR3 length: 16 residues. CDR3 region: CASSPSSGRNTGELFF. The CDR3 DNA is TGTGCCAGCAGCCCCAGTAGCGGAAGGAACACCGGGGAGCTGTTTTTT.

The J gene is TRBJ2-1, the V gene TRBV7-8, with TRBD2 identical over 8 bases. After removal of 0 bases from V and 10 bases from J, the junction contained 11 bases not matched to a gene. The CDR3 spans 16 residues. The germline V gene encodes CDR1 SGHVS and CDR2 FQNEAQ. CDR3 DNA sequence: TGTGCCAGCAGCTTAGCTTCTAGCGGGTTGACGTGGGAGCAGTTCTTC. Amino acid sequence: CASSLASSGLTWEQFF.

The gene calls are TRBV4-1 and TRBJ1-1, with D tentatively TRBD1 (5 bases). This CDR3 comprises 15 residues. Trimming removed 3 bases at V and 4 bases at J, with 15 bases between. Germline V gene lookup returns CDR1 MGHRA and CDR2 YSYEKL. CDR3 DNA: TGCGCCAGCAGCCACCCCGACAGATTAGCCACTGAAGCTTTCTTT. This encodes CASSHPDRLATEAFF.

The V call is TRBV1, the J call TRBJ2-2; the table's D call TRBD2 went unverified against the DNA. TRBV1 is listed as a pseudogene. The CDR3 is made up of 15 amino acids. This CDR3 is CTSSRDTPNTGELFF. The CDR3 coding sequence is TGCACCAGCAGCCGAGACACTCCGAACACCGGGGAGCTGTTTTTT.

This chain joins TRBV5-5 and TRBJ1-4; 8 bases line up with TRBD1. The CDR3 runs 16 residues. V trimming: 2 bases; J trimming: 3 bases; junction bases outside the gene matches: 6. Germline-derived CDR1 and CDR2 are SGHKS and YYEKEE (reference sequence). For the CDR3, the DNA is TGTGCCAGCAGCTTTGGCAGGGGGCATGCTAATGAAAAACTGTTTTTT. Its translation is CASSFGRGHANEKLFF.

The chain joins TRBV11-3 to TRBJ2-5, with TRBD2 identical over 15 bases. The V gene's germline CDR1 is SGHNT and CDR2 YENEEA. CDR3 length: 18 amino acids. After removal of 6 bases from V and 4 bases from J, the junction contained 12 bases not matched to a gene. The chain's CDR3 is CASSSGLAGGRERETQYF. The CDR3 DNA is TGTGCCAGCAGTTCGGGACTAGCGGGAGGACGGGAGCGAGAGACCCAGTACTTC. The whole variable domain, remainder taken from reference TRBV11-3 and TRBJ2-5, is EAGVVQSPRYKIIEKKQPVAFWCNPISGHNTLYWYLQNLGQGPELLIRYENEEAVDDSQLPKDRFSAERLKGVDSTLKIQPAELGDSAVYLCASSSGLAGGRERETQYFGPGTRLLVL.

The J gene is TRBJ1-5, the V gene TRBV2; D may be TRBD1 (5 bases). Trimming pared 0 bases from V and 1 base from J, leaving 13 bases between. Germline V gene data show CDR1 as SNHLY and CDR2 as FYNNEI. CDR3 size: 17 residues. CDR3 in amino acids: CASSEAGGGGSNQPQHF. CDR3 coding DNA: TGTGCCAGCAGTGAAGCTGGGGGGGGAGGCAGCAATCAGCCCCAGCATTTT.

The chain links TRBV27 to TRBJ1-5; 11 bases are a match to TRBD1. CDR1 MNHEY and CDR2 SMNVEV come from the germline V gene (reference sequence). This CDR3 has 15 amino acids. Trimming removed 7 bases from V and 7 bases from J; junction bases left unmatched: 9. CDR3 sequence: CASNPTDRGHQPQHF. As DNA, the CDR3 is TGTGCCAGCAATCCCACGGACAGGGGGCACCAGCCCCAGCATTTT.

V and J are TRBV25-1 and TRBJ1-1, with D uncertain. This CDR3 spans 13 amino acids. Trimming took off 7 bases at V and 0 bases at J, with 9 bases between the two ends. Germline V lookup: CDR1 MGHDK, CDR2 SYGVNS. DNA for the CDR3: TGTGCCAGCATAGACACACTGAACACTGAAGCTTTCTTT. It specifies CASIDTLNTEAFF.

CDR3 coding DNA: TGTGCCAGCAGCCAAGAACATCCTAGCGGAAACAATGAGCAGTTCTTC. Residues: CASSQEHPSGNNEQFF. The chain links TRBV4-2 to TRBJ2-1; TRBD2 matches 7 bases. Trimming removed 0 bases from V and 5 bases from J; junction bases left unmatched: 7. The CDR3 has 16 amino acids. The germline V gene has CDR1 LGHNA and CDR2 YNFKEQ.

The rearrangement uses TRBV7-8 and TRBJ1-6, with D possibly TRBD1 on 6 matching bases. Trimming removed 5 bases from V and 6 bases from J, with 20 bases in between. CDR1 and CDR2 (germline): SGHVS, FQNEAQ. This CDR3 has 17 residues. The CDR3 region has the DNA TGTGCCAGCAGCCCGGGCGGGGGGCAACGGGGTAATTCACCCCTCCACTTT. It is translated as CASSPGGGQRGNSPLHF.

CDR3: CASSQNTNGSPLHF. The CDR3 bases are TGTGCCAGCAGTCAAAATACTAATGGGTCACCCCTCCACTTT. The gene calls are TRBV7-2 and TRBJ1-6; no definite D call. CDR1 is SGHTA and CDR2 is FQGNSA in the germline V gene. The CDR3 consists of 14 residues. The germline V and J ends were trimmed by 6 bases and 10 bases, with 16 bases remaining between them.

The V gene is TRBV2, the J gene TRBJ1-1; D possibly corresponds to TRBD1 (6 bases). V lost 7 bases and J lost 4, with 10 bases in between. Germline V gene sequence: CDR1 SNHLY, CDR2 FYNNEI. The CDR3 spans 12 residues. CDR3 in amino acids: CASKDRFTEAFF. The DNA for the CDR3 is TGTGCCAGCAAAGACAGGTTCACTGAAGCTTTCTTT.

This chain links TRBV27 with TRBJ1-4, with 7 bases that match TRBD1. Trimming at V came to 5 bases and at J to 4 bases, leaving 7 bases not matched to a gene. The CDR3 sequence is 15 residues long. Germline V gene sequence: CDR1 MNHEY, CDR2 SMNVEV (reference sequence). CDR3 protein: CASSRKTGLNEKLFF. The CDR3 region has the DNA TGTGCCAGCAGTCGCAAGACAGGGCTTAATGAAAAACTGTTTTTT.

In its sample, this clone was seen once. The chain couples TRBV19 to TRBJ1-5; D unclear. The germline CDR1 and CDR2 sequences are LNHDA and SQIVND (reference sequence). The CDR3 runs 14 residues. Trimming removed 0 bases from V and 3 bases from J, with 6 bases in between. The CDR3 DNA follows: TGTGCCAGTAGTATAGAAGCGATCAATCAGCCCCAGCATTTT. It yields the protein CASSIEAINQPQHF.

The chain couples TRBV2 to TRBJ1-1, with D hard to call. Germline V lookup: CDR1 SNHLY, CDR2 FYNNEI. V was clipped by 1 base and J by 11 bases, with 14 bases between them. The CDR3 sequence is 13 residues long. The CDR3 nucleotides read TGTGCCAGCAGTGAAGGCGGACGCGGGTCCGCTTTCTTT. Translation: CASSEGGRGSAFF.

This chain links TRBV11-3 with TRBJ1-2; no reliable D call. From germline, CDR1 is SGHNT and CDR2 YENEEA. The V and J ends lost 3 bases and 4 bases respectively, with 9 bases between them. This CDR3 region has 13 residues. The CDR3 DNA is TGTGCCAGCAGCTTGGTACCCGGCTATGGCTACACCTTC. This encodes CASSLVPGYGYTF.

V usage is TRBV14 and J usage is TRBJ1-3; D gene unclear. V lost 4 bases, J lost 2 bases, and 9 bases lay in between. CDR1 and CDR2 from the germline V gene are SGHDN and FVKESK. The CDR3 has 14 amino acids. CDR3 protein: CASSPRRAGNTIYF. Here the CDR3 DNA reads TGTGCCAGCAGCCCCCGGAGGGCTGGAAACACCATATATTTT.

This clone was seen once. V gene TRBV12-3 or TRBV12-4 combines with J gene TRBJ2-2; D perhaps matches TRBD1 (6 bases). The V gene lost 5 bases and the J gene lost 4 bases, with 8 bases spanning the gap. CDR3 length: 13 residues. CDR3 amino acids: CASSPTGTGELFF. For the CDR3, the DNA is TGTGCCAGCAGTCCGACAGGCACCGGGGAGCTGTTTTTT.

This chain uses TRBV6-4 with TRBJ2-1; TRBD1 agrees at 10 bases. Germline V lookup: CDR1 MRHNA, CDR2 SNTAGT. V lost 4 bases to trimming and J lost 5 bases; unmatched junction nucleotides: 5. This CDR3 region has 15 residues. The CDR3 is CASSVRTGGNNEQFF. CDR3 nucleotides: TGTGCCAGCAGTGTCCGGACAGGGGGAAACAATGAGCAGTTCTTC.

The CDR3 bases are TGTGCCAGCAGTTCCGGGACTAGCGGGAGGCTGAGCACAGATACGCAGTATTTT. It yields the protein CASSSGTSGRLSTDTQYF. The J gene is TRBJ2-3, the V gene TRBV27; 15 bases align to TRBD2. Germline V lookup: CDR1 MNHEY, CDR2 SMNVEV (reference sequence). The ends lost 4 bases at V and 0 bases at J; junction bases unmatched: 5. The CDR3 runs 18 residues.

This clone was seen just once. The chain employs TRBV30 and TRBJ1-2, with TRBD1 as a possible D gene (6 bases). This CDR3 spans 14 amino acids. Germline V gene sequence: CDR1 GTSNPN, CDR2 SVGIG (reference sequence). Trimming took off 4 bases at V and 4 bases at J, with 16 bases between the two ends. This CDR3 is CAWNTGRGGYGYTF. CDR3 in DNA: TGTGCCTGGAATACAGGGAGAGGGGGCTATGGCTACACCTTC.

The chain employs TRBV12-3 or TRBV12-4 and TRBJ2-3, with 8 bases aligning to TRBD1. This CDR3 spans 12 amino acids. J was trimmed by 8 bases and V by 6 bases; bases with no gene match: 4. In DNA form, the CDR3 reads TGTGCCAGCAGCCGACAGGGGAGTACGCAGTATTTT. This sequence encodes CASSRQGSTQYF.